This TCR beta chain derives from a study of glioma-infiltrating T cells. Amplification of TCR alpha and beta CDR3 regions from RNA used iRepertoire nested multiplex PCR. In TCRdb, the multiplex PCR reads were re-called with MiXCR into one record per CDR3 protein. The data hold 300,000 to 450,000 distinct CDR3 sequences, with more than 35% observed a single time. The CDR3 is 19 amino acids. Losses at the gene ends were 5 bases for V and 3 bases for J; bases not matched to a gene: 16. In germline, CDR1 is SGHTA, CDR2 FQGNSA. The sequence was collected from a human donor with low-grade glioma or glioblastoma, undergoing nonglioma brain surgery, or in good health (not recorded which). This chain connects TRBV7-2 to TRBJ2-7, with 13 bases fitting TRBD2. Material for sequencing was glioma tissue, nonneoplastic brain tissue, or PBMCs (not recorded which). The CDR3 protein is CASSGSLGLAGVWHYEQYF. CDR3 DNA sequence: TGTGCCAGCAGCGGGTCCCTCGGACTAGCGGGAGTATGGCACTACGAGCAGTACTTC.